One sample yielded the 3 T cell receptor beta chains listed below, sequenced in a study of post-analysis software for immune sequencing data. General study findings and limits: The five TRBV segments detected at higher frequency in patients than in controls included TRBV5-6, TRBV5-1 and TRBV20-1.

What these receptors recognize is not known. Sequencing libraries made from TCR beta cDNA carried unique molecular identifiers. TCRdb independently ran MiXCR on the PCR reads; one entry per CDR3 protein. Of 350,000 to 450,000 distinct CDR3 sequences in the sample, approximately 42% were seen once. Sequenced: blood. The origin of the receptors is a girl aged 2-10 years with multiple sclerosis.

The J gene is TRBJ2-1, the V gene TRBV7-2; 7 bases agree with TRBD2. The germline V gene encodes CDR1 SGHTA and CDR2 FQGNSA. The length of the CDR3 is 16 residues. V shed 4 bases and J 3 bases; nucleotides not matched to a gene: 9. CDR3 sequence: CASSSSAGVNYNEQFF. The CDR3 nucleotides read TGTGCCAGCAGCTCCTCTGCGGGGGTTAACTACAATGAGCAGTTCTTC.

The genes are TRBV6-5 and TRBJ2-1; the match to TRBD2 covers 9 bases. The V gene's germline CDR1 is MNHEY and CDR2 SVGAGI. Losses at the gene ends were 5 bases for V and 13 bases for J; bases not matched to a gene: 12. This CDR3 has 14 residues. CDR3 coding DNA: TGTGCCAGCAGTAACCTAGCGGGGCAAGAGACCCAGTTCTTC. Translated, it gives CASSNLAGQETQFF.

This clonotype was detected a few times. This chain joins TRBV28 and TRBJ2-3, with 11 bases matching TRBD1. J lost 4 bases, V lost 9 bases, and 6 bases had no gene match. This CDR3 is built from 14 residues. Germline CDR1 and CDR2: MDHEN and SYDVKM. CDR3 sequence: CASWTGGAADTQYF. The DNA of the CDR3 is TGTGCCAGTTGGACAGGGGGCGCCGCAGATACGCAGTATTTT.